The clone carrying this T cell receptor (beta chain) showed up many times. Trimming left V 9 bases short and J 7 bases short, with 10 bases between. The CDR3 is 11 residues long. Germline V gene data show CDR1 as ENHRY and CDR2 as SYGVKD. The time point is: after trial treatment. Specified treatment: LDRT plus nivolumab, ipilimumab, low-dose cyclophosphamide and aspirin (RACIN trial). All eligible patients presented with advanced solid tumors that contained no tumor-infiltrating lymphocytes. This sample was included in a study of low-dose radiotherapy and immunotherapy resistance in tumors. At the level of the study: Cohort 2 was treated with 1 Gy per fraction every two weeks, amounting to 13 Gy across 26 weeks. Patients took aspirin 300 mg by mouth once daily. This continued for four cycles, starting on cycle 1 day 1.

Covering alpha and beta chains, TRAV- and TRBV-specific primers were used for the first-strand cDNA. The authors amplified TCRs for about 20 PCR cycles with a constant-region primer and a V-primer adapter. The mRNA which had been isolated was amplified by in vitro transcription. TCRdb analysed the reads with MiXCR anew, one entry per CDR3 protein. The table shows some 57,000 distinct CDR3 sequences, with around a quarter occurring only once. The material was PBMCs, obtained after low-dose radiotherapy plus immunotherapy. The receptor's source is a male donor with prostate cancer. The chain combines TRBV10-3 with TRBJ2-1, with a weak D call TRBD1 (6 bases). The CDR3 reads CAMKQGNEQFF. CDR3 in DNA: TGTGCCATGAAACAGGGAAATGAGCAGTTCTTC.